One and the same sample provided the 17 T cell receptor beta chains below, sequenced in a study of shared clonotypes between healthy human individuals. Naive CD8 cells lacked CD45RO, underwent positive selection for CCR7 and left out terminally differentiated effector memory CD45RA+ cells. TCRdb's copy holds only in-frame clones and misses some; the assay was immunoSEQ multiplex PCR. In the table there are roughly 2.1 million clones, roughly 91% of which are singletons. Source material: naive CD8+ T cells from PBMCs. Receptor source: a man aged 18 to 29 in good health. Some clones in this sample may be carry-over from other donors' samples.

J is TRBJ1-4 and V is TRBV2; D is undetermined. V was clipped by 11 bases and J by 3 bases, with 16 bases between them. This CDR3 is 14 amino acids long. The germline CDR1 and CDR2 sequences are SNHLY and FYNNEI. The CDR3 nucleotides are TGTGCCTCCCAAGGTTGGGGTTCTAATGAAAAACTGTTTTTT. Protein: CASQGWGSNEKLFF. The entire variable domain, with the rest obtained from reference TRBV2 and TRBJ1-4, is as follows: EPEVTQTPSHQVTQMGQEVILRCVPISNHLYFYWYRQILGQKVEFLVSFYNNEISEKSEIFDDQFSVERPDGSNFTLKIRSTKLEDSAMYFCASQGWGSNEKLFFGSGTQLSVL.

The chain joins TRBV5-6 to TRBJ2-7; D unclear. Germline CDR1 reads SGHDT; CDR2 reads YYEEEE. V was pared by 0 bases and J by 4 bases, with 11 bases between. The CDR3 extends over 14 amino acids. The CDR3, as DNA: TGTGCCAGCAGCTTGGGGGATCTTTTATACGAGCAGTACTTC. It codes for CASSLGDLLYEQYF.

A remark on this clone: This sample includes further DNA sequences coding for the same CDR3. The J gene is TRBJ2-5, the V gene TRBV7-9, with 9 bases identical to TRBD1. This CDR3 spans 14 amino acids. The V gene's germline CDR1 is SEHNR and CDR2 FQNEAQ (reference sequence). Trimming cost V 0 bases and J 4 bases; bases outside gene matches: 0. The CDR3 sequence: CASSLADRGETQYF. Written as DNA, the CDR3 is TGTGCCAGCAGCTTAGCGGACAGGGGAGAGACCCAGTACTTC.

Concerning this clone: The identical CDR3 is also encoded by other nucleotide sequences in the sample. This chain joins TRBV9 and TRBJ2-3; D call uncertain. Germline lookup yields CDR1 SGDLS and CDR2 YYNGEE. The CDR3 spans 15 residues. V was clipped by 0 bases and J by 0 bases, with 8 bases between them. The CDR3 is CASSVVGGSTDTQYF. Here the CDR3 DNA reads TGTGCCAGCAGCGTAGTTGGCGGAAGCACAGATACGCAGTATTTT.

The chain is built from TRBV27 and TRBJ1-4; 11 nucleotides align to TRBD1. V shed 7 bases and J 8 bases; nucleotides not matched to a gene: 3. CDR3 length: 13 residues. CDR1 and CDR2 (germline): MNHEY, SMNVEV (reference sequence). This CDR3 is CASKDRGQEKLFF. In nucleotides, the CDR3 is TGTGCCAGCAAGGACAGGGGGCAGGAAAAACTGTTTTTT.

The chain carries TRBV7-9 and TRBJ1-1; no clear D gene. The V gene lost 2 bases and the J gene lost 11 bases, with 9 bases spanning the gap. CDR1 and CDR2 (germline): SEHNR, FQNEAQ (reference sequence). The CDR3 runs 11 residues. CDR3 coding DNA: TGTGCCAGCAGCTTAAAGGATTTGGCTTTCTTT. Its protein is CASSLKDLAFF.

The chain joins TRBV7-9 to TRBJ1-2, with 9 bases fitting TRBD1. The CDR3 loop spans 15 amino acids. Germline V gene data show CDR1 as SEHNR and CDR2 as FQNEAQ (reference sequence). With V trimmed by 4 bases and J by 4 bases, 7 bases remained unmatched. The CDR3, as DNA: TGTGCCAGCAGCTGGTCGACAGGGGGGCTCTATGGCTACACCTTC. The encoded protein is CASSWSTGGLYGYTF. The full variable domain, completed using reference TRBV7-9 and TRBJ1-2, is DTGVSQNPRHKITKRGQNVTFRCDPISEHNRLYWYRQTLGQGPEFLTYFQNEAQLEKSRLLSDRFSAERPKGSFSTLEIQRTEQGDSAMYLCASSWSTGGLYGYTFGSGTRLTVV.

The chain recombines TRBV27 with TRBJ2-7; D not resolved. The germline CDR1 and CDR2 sequences are MNHEY and SMNVEV (reference sequence). V lost 5 bases, J lost 3 bases, and 11 bases lay in between. The CDR3 contains 13 residues. The CDR3 reads CASSVNSGYEQYF. The CDR3 bases are TGTGCCAGCAGTGTCAATAGTGGCTACGAGCAGTACTTC.

The chain couples TRBV4-1 to TRBJ2-2; the match to TRBD2 covers 7 bases. This CDR3 region has 17 residues. Germline V CDR1 and CDR2: MGHRA, YSYEKL. J gave up 2 bases and V 6 bases, and 12 bases lay outside the gene matches. The CDR3 DNA follows: TGCGCCAGCAGACTGGATCGGGCTAGCGGTAACACCGGGGAGCTGTTTTTT. Encoded protein: CASRLDRASGNTGELFF.

J is TRBJ2-3 and V is TRBV9, with TRBD2 matching 9 bases. CDR1 is SGDLS, CDR2 YYNGEE, per germline. There are 14 residues in the CDR3. Losses at the gene ends were 4 bases for V and 3 bases for J; bases not matched to a gene: 3. The chain's CDR3 is CASSLAGATDTQYF. The CDR3 bases are TGTGCCAGCAGCTTAGCGGGAGCAACAGATACGCAGTATTTT.

The rearrangement joins TRBV11-2 to TRBJ2-3, with 10 bases matching TRBD2. The CDR3 covers 16 residues. V lost 7 bases to trimming and J lost 2 bases; unmatched junction nucleotides: 9. Germline lookup yields CDR1 SGHAT and CDR2 FQNNGV. CDR3 DNA sequence: TGTGCCAGCAACAACATAGCGGGAGGCCCCACAGATACGCAGTATTTT. It codes for CASNNIAGGPTDTQYF.

The V call is TRBV7-3, the J call TRBJ2-1; 8 nucleotides line up with TRBD2. V trimming: 5 bases; J trimming: 4 bases; junction bases outside the gene matches: 13. Germline V lookup: CDR1 SGHTA, CDR2 FQGTGA. This CDR3 spans 17 amino acids. This CDR3 is CASSPTPLAEEYNEQFF. CDR3 coding DNA: TGTGCCAGCAGCCCGACCCCACTAGCGGAGGAGTACAATGAGCAGTTCTTC.

This clone came up once. V and J are TRBV2 and TRBJ2-2; D might be TRBD2 (6 bases). Looked up from germline, CDR1 is SNHLY and CDR2 is FYNNEI. Trimming shortened V by 0 bases and J by 2 bases, and 22 bases separated the two germline ends. The CDR3 is made up of 20 amino acids. CDR3 sequence (DNA): TGTGCCAGCAGTGAAGCGCCGCCAGGGCGGGAAATGACAAACACCGGGGAGCTGTTTTTT. The encoded protein is CASSEAPPGREMTNTGELFF.

As for this clone: This sample includes further DNA sequences coding for the same CDR3. The chain joins TRBV28 to TRBJ1-1, with a weak D call TRBD1 (5 bases). Germline CDR1 MDHEN, CDR2 SYDVKM. V gave up 5 bases and J gave up 4 bases, with 8 bases separating them. This CDR3 contains 12 residues. The DNA of the CDR3 is TGTGCCAGCAGTCCCGGGGGCACTGAAGCTTTCTTT. As protein: CASSPGGTEAFF.

The J gene is TRBJ1-1, the V gene TRBV9; the D gene is possibly TRBD1 (5 bases). Per germline, CDR1 SGDLS and CDR2 YYNGEE. CDR3 length: 16 residues. Trimming cost V 0 bases and J 0 bases, with 12 bases left between them. The CDR3 DNA sequence: TGTGCCAGCAGCGTAGACGGGGGGTCGATGAACACTGAAGCTTTCTTT. This sequence encodes CASSVDGGSMNTEAFF.

The chain has TRBV28 and TRBJ2-1, with TRBD1 identical over 7 bases. V shed 5 bases and J 4 bases; nucleotides not matched to a gene: 11. Looked up from germline, CDR1 is MDHEN and CDR2 is SYDVKM. The CDR3 spans 16 residues. DNA for the CDR3: TGTGCCAGCAGTCCTGCCCGGGACAGATTATACAATGAGCAGTTCTTC. The encoded protein is CASSPARDRLYNEQFF.

The chain recombines TRBV29-1 with TRBJ2-7; D ambiguous. The CDR3 extends over 15 amino acids. Germline CDR1 is SQVTM and CDR2 is ANQGSEA. V gave up 1 base and J gave up 0 bases, with 13 bases separating them. This CDR3 is CSVEGGVGSSYEQYF. The CDR3 DNA reads TGCAGCGTTGAAGGGGGTGTGGGCTCCTCCTACGAGCAGTACTTC.